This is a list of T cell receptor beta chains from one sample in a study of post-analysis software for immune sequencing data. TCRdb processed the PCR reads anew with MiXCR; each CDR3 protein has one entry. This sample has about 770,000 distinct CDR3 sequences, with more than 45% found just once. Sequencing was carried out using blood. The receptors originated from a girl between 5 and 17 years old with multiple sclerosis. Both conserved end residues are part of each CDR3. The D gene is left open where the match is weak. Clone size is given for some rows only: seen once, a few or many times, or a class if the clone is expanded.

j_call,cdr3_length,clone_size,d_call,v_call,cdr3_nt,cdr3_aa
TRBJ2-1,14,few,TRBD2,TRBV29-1,TGCAGCGTTACCGGACTAGGGATCTACAATGAGCAGTTCTTC,CSVTGLGIYNEQFF
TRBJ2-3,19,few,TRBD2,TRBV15,TGTGCCACCAGCAGAGCTAGGACTAGCGGGAGCGGTGGCACAGATACGCAGTATTTT,CATSRARTSGSGGTDTQYF
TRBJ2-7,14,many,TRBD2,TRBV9,TGTGCCAGCAGTCAAGTAGCGGGGTCCTACGAGCAGTACTTC,CASSQVAGSYEQYF
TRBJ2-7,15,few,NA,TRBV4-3,TGCGCCAGCAGCCAAGATTACAGATCTTCCTACGAGCAGTACTTC,CASSQDYRSSYEQYF
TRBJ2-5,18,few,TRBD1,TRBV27,TGTGCCAGCAGCCGAAACTGGGTCGGGACAGCACCCCAAGAGACCCAGTACTTC,CASSRNWVGTAPQETQYF
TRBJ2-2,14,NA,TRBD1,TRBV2,TGTGCCAGCAGTGCCCAGGGGGCGGGCGGGGAGCTGTTTTTT,CASSAQGAGGELFF
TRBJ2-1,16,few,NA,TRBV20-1,TGCAGTGCTAGAGATCTCGCTAGCCCTATTTACAATGAGCAGTTCTTC,CSARDLASPIYNEQFF
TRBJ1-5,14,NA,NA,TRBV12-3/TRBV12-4,TGTGCCAGCAGGGGCGGGACGGCAGGCCAGCCCCAGCATTTT,CASRGGTAGQPQHF
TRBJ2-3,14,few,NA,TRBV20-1,TGCAGTGCTAGATCTGGAACTAGCACAGATACGCAGTATTTT,CSARSGTSTDTQYF
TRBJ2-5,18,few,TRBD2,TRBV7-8,TGTGCCAGCAGCTTACCGGCGCTTGGGCGGGAGTTCCGGGAGACCCAGTACTTC,CASSLPALGREFRETQYF
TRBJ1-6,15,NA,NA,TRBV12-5,TGTGCTAGTGGTTTAACACAGGGTTTCGGCTCACCCCTCCACTTT,CASGLTQGFGSPLHF
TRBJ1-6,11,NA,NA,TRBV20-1,TGCAGTGCTAGCGGGGGGGAGGCCCTCCACTTT,CSASGGEALHF
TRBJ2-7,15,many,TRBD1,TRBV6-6,TGTGCCAGCAGTTACTCCGGGACAGGGGGCTACGAGCAGTACTTC,CASSYSGTGGYEQYF
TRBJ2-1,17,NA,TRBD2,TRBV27,TGTGCCAGCCACATGCCCAGGGCTAGCGGAATGCCGGAGACCCAGTTCTTC,CASHMPRASGMPETQFF
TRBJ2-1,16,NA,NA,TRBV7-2,TGTGCCAGCAGCTCAGACCTCGAAAGCTCCTACAATGAGCAGTTCTTC,CASSSDLESSYNEQFF
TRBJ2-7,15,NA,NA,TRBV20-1,TGCAGTGCTATACGACAGGAAGGGGCCTACAATGAGCAGTACTTC,CSAIRQEGAYNEQYF
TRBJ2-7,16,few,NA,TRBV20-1,TGCAGTGCTAGCTACCTTGGGGGGGCGGCCTCCTACGAGCAGTACTTC,CSASYLGGAASYEQYF
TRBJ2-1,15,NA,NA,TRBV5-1,TGCGCCAGCAGCGGCCCGGGACTTACCTACAATGAGCAGTTCTTC,CASSGPGLTYNEQFF
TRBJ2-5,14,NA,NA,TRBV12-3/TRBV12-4,TGTGCCAGCAGTTTTCGTGAGAGATACTACAAGCAGTACTTC,CASSFRERYYKQYF
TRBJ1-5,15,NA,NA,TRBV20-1,TGCAGTGCTAGTTTATCGGACAGTAGCAATCAGCCCCAGCATTTT,CSASLSDSSNQPQHF
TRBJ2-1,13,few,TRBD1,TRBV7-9,TGTGCCAGCAGGCTGACAGGGGCGGGAGAGCAGTTCTTC,CASRLTGAGEQFF
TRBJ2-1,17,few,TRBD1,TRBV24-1,TGTGCCACCAGTGATTTTAGGACAGGCCACTCCTACAATGAGCAGTTCTTC,CATSDFRTGHSYNEQFF
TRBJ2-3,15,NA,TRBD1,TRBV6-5,TGTGCCAGCAGTACCGGGACAGGGGGCGCGAATACGCAGTATTTT,CASSTGTGGANTQYF
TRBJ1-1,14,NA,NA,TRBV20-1,TGCAGTGCTAGACAGACAGGATTGCTCACTGAAGCTTTCTTT,CSARQTGLLTEAFF
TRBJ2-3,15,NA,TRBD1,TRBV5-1,TGCGCCAGCAGCTGGCGACAGGGGAGCACAGATACGCAGTATTTT,CASSWRQGSTDTQYF
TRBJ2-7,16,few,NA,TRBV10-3,TGTGCCATCAGTGACACGGTGGCAAGGACCTCCTACGAGCAGTACTTC,CAISDTVARTSYEQYF
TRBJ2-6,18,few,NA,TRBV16,TGTGCCAGCAGCCAACCCTCAGACAGGCCCTCTGGGGCCAACGTCCTGACTTTC,CASSQPSDRPSGANVLTF
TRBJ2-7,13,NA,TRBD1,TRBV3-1,TGTGCCAACAGAAGGGGACAGGCCTACGAGCAGTACTTC,CANRRGQAYEQYF
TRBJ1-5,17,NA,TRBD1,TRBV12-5,TGTGCTAGTGGTTTTGGGGCAGGGGGCCCTAGCAATCAGCCCCAGCATTTT,CASGFGAGGPSNQPQHF
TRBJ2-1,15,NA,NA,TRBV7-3,TGTGCCAGCAGCCCCCAGGCGGGGTTGGACAATGAGCAGTTCTTC,CASSPQAGLDNEQFF
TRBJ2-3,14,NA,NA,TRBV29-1,TGCAGCGCTGCTCCCCATGGTGGGACAGATACGCAGTATTTT,CSAAPHGGTDTQYF
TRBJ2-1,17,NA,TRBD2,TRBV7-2,TGTGCCAGCAGCCTTCGCCCGGGACTAGCGGGGGGAATGGAGCAGTTCTTC,CASSLRPGLAGGMEQFF
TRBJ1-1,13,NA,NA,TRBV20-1,TGCAGTGCTAGAGAAACCGGGTTCACTGAAGCTTTCTTT,CSARETGFTEAFF
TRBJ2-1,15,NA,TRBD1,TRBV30,TGTGCCTGGAGTCGGGGGACAGGGGCCTACAATGAGCAGTTCTTC,CAWSRGTGAYNEQFF
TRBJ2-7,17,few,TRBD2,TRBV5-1,TGCGCCAGCAGCTTGGTAGCTAGCGGAGGGAGCTCCTACGAGCAGTACTTC,CASSLVASGGSSYEQYF
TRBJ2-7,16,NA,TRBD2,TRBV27,TGTGCCAGCATGAGGTTAGCGGGAGGGCCCGGATACGAGCAGTACTTC,CASMRLAGGPGYEQYF
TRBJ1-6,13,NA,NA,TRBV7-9,TGTGCCAGCAGCTTGAAGCCCAATTCACCCCTCCACTTT,CASSLKPNSPLHF